This T cell receptor (beta chain) is drawn from a study of cytomegalovirus exposure and HLA in healthy donors. The study, taken as a whole, reports: HLA alleles were associated with 17,000 or so TCR beta sequences in a later analysis at 0.05 false discovery rate. The study found most TCR sequences rare, yet found some public TCRs in many donors.

Germline assignment: CDR1 ENHRY and CDR2 SYGVKD. The CDR3 length is 17 residues. Trimming pared 5 bases from V and 4 bases from J, leaving 21 bases between. A multiplex PCR was run with 60 Vbeta primers and 13 Jbeta primers. Repertoires were generated with immunoSEQ multiplex PCR, while TCRdb's copy carries only in-frame clones and drops some. The sample includes tens of thousands of clones, approximately 86% of them seen just once. On this clone itself: Antigen: not known.

This chain uses TRBV10-3 with TRBJ1-3; tentatively, D is TRBD1 (6 bases). Sequencing was performed on PBMCs. This clonotype originated in a man aged 30-40 years in good health and CMV-seropositive. CDR3 nucleotide sequence: TGTGCCATCAGTCCACTCGGCCGGGGGGCGTTCGGAAACACCATATATTTT. Amino acid sequence: CAISPLGRGAFGNTIYF.